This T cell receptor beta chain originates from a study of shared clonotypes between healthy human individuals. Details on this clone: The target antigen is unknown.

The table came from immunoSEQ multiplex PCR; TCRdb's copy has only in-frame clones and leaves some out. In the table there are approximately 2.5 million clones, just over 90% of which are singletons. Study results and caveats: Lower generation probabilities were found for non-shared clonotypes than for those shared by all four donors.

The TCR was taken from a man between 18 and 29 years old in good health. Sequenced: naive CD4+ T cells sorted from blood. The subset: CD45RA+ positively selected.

The CDR3 loop is CASSQGLAGGSYEQYF. CDR3 nucleotide sequence: TGTGCCAGCAGCCAAGGACTAGCGGGGGGGTCCTACGAGCAGTACTTC. The V call is TRBV5-8, the J call TRBJ2-7; 15 bases agree with TRBD2. The length of the CDR3 is 16 residues. V lost 4 bases, J lost 1 base, and 3 bases stayed unmatched. CDR1 is SGHTS and CDR2 is YDEGEE in the germline V gene.